These 17 T cell receptor beta chains came from one sample sequenced in a study of blood T cell repertoires in COVID-19. TCRdb keeps only in-frame clones here, not all; method: immunoSEQ multiplex PCR. The repertoire has around 250,000 clones, roughly 88% of them found once; the top ten carry about 3%. The material sequenced was peripheral blood. The receptor source for this set is a woman between 25 and 40 years old with active or convalescent COVID-19.

The chain links TRBV28 to TRBJ1-2; 8 nucleotides align to TRBD1. V lost 6 bases to trimming and J lost 2 bases; unmatched junction nucleotides: 2. Germline V lookup: CDR1 MDHEN, CDR2 SYDVKM. This CDR3 spans 13 amino acids. Written as DNA, the CDR3 is TGTGCCAGCAGGGGACAGGTGAACTATGGCTACACCTTC. This gives the protein CASRGQVNYGYTF.

The genes are TRBV7-2 and TRBJ2-7, with 8 bases that match TRBD2. Germline values: CDR1 SGHTA, CDR2 FQGNSA. Losses at the gene ends were 1 base for V and 0 bases for J; bases not matched to a gene: 8. This CDR3 spans 17 amino acids. As DNA, the CDR3 is TGTGCCAGCAGCTTAGGGTGGGCGGGGGGTATCTCCTACGAGCAGTACTTC. This sequence encodes CASSLGWAGGISYEQYF.

This clone was counted between two and nine times. J is TRBJ1-3 and V is TRBV6-2 or TRBV6-3; D unresolved. The CDR3 sequence is 14 residues long. V was pared by 0 bases and J by 4 bases, with 7 bases between. Germline V gives CDR1 MNHEY, CDR2 SVGEGT. CDR3 amino acids: CASSYSREGNTIYF. For the CDR3, the DNA is TGTGCCAGCAGTTACTCGAGGGAAGGAAACACCATATATTTT.

The chain has TRBV7-2 and TRBJ1-3; no definite D call. The CDR3 spans 16 residues. Germline V gene sequence: CDR1 SGHTA, CDR2 FQGNSA. V was pared by 3 bases and J by 4 bases, with 16 bases between. The CDR3 sequence is CASSFGEALFGNTIYF. CDR3 in DNA: TGTGCCAGCAGCTTCGGAGAGGCACTATTCGGAAACACCATATATTTT.

The chain links TRBV5-4 to TRBJ2-1; D might be TRBD2 (7 bases). The ends were cut back, 3 bases at V and 5 bases at J, with 15 bases in the middle. The CDR3 covers 15 residues. CDR1 and CDR2 (germline): SGHNT, YYREEE (reference sequence). In nucleotides, the CDR3 is TGTGCCAGCAGCTGGGGGGGCCTGGAGAACAATGAGCAGTTCTTC. This codes for CASSWGGLENNEQFF.

This chain links TRBV3-1 (or the pseudogene TRBV3-2) with TRBJ2-3; D is ambiguous. Germline values: CDR1 LGHDT, CDR2 YNNKEL (reference sequence). This CDR3 spans 15 amino acids. V lost 4 bases to trimming and J lost 0 bases, with 11 bases between them. The chain's CDR3 is CASSPQPTSTDTQYF. The CDR3 DNA follows: TGTGCCAGCAGCCCCCAACCCACTAGCACAGATACGCAGTATTTT.

The table lists this clone with a count of one. The chain has TRBV7-2 and TRBJ2-7, with D possibly TRBD1 on 6 matching bases. V was cut by 3 bases and J by 2 bases, with 14 bases left in between. The germline CDR1 and CDR2 sequences are SGHTA and FQGNSA. This CDR3 has 15 amino acids. CDR3 DNA sequence: TGTGCCAGCAGCTTTAACAGGGAATTAACCTACGAGCAGTACTTC. This encodes CASSFNRELTYEQYF.

The chain combines TRBV7-2 with TRBJ1-1; D might be TRBD1 (6 bases). This CDR3 contains 13 residues. Germline V lookup: CDR1 SGHTA, CDR2 FQGNSA. Trimming cost V 5 bases and J 5 bases, with 12 bases left between them. The CDR3: CASSRERGTEAFF. Here the CDR3 DNA reads TGTGCCAGCAGCAGAGAGAGGGGGACTGAAGCTTTCTTT.

The chain uses TRBV6-5 and TRBJ2-7; D may be TRBD1 (5 bases). V lost 5 bases and J lost 0, with 14 bases in between. This CDR3 is built from 15 residues. CDR1 and CDR2 (germline): MNHEY, SVGAGI. CDR3 DNA sequence: TGTGCCAGCAGTCTTTACTATGACAGCTCCTACGAGCAGTACTTC. It encodes CASSLYYDSSYEQYF.

CDR3 in amino acids: CSVDIPQPLDTEAFF. Here the CDR3 DNA reads TGCAGCGTTGATATTCCCCAGCCCCTAGACACTGAAGCTTTCTTT. This chain uses TRBV29-1 with TRBJ1-1; D is uncertain. In germline, CDR1 is SQVTM, CDR2 ANQGSEA. The CDR3 has 15 amino acids. V gave up 3 bases and J gave up 3 bases, with 17 bases separating them.

CDR3 protein: CASSYGGGETGYGYTF. CDR3 in DNA: TGTGCCAGCAGTTACGGCGGGGGCGAGACGGGGTATGGCTACACCTTC. The rearrangement links TRBV6-5 to TRBJ1-2; a weak D match, TRBD1 (6 bases). Between the trimmed V and J ends, which lost 2 bases and 5 bases, there was a span of 18 bases. This CDR3 contains 16 residues. Looked up from germline, CDR1 is MNHEY and CDR2 is SVGAGI.

This chain uses TRBV6-5 with TRBJ1-6; the match to TRBD1 covers 9 bases. V dropped 6 bases and J dropped 9; count of bases not matched to a gene: 9. Germline V gene sequence: CDR1 MNHEY, CDR2 SVGAGI. CDR3 size: 15 residues. The CDR3 coding sequence is TGTGCCAGCAGCACCGGGACAGGGCTTAGTTCACCCCTCCACTTT. Amino acid sequence: CASSTGTGLSSPLHF.

The chain has TRBV27 and TRBJ2-1; 8 bases line up with TRBD2. V was pared by 3 bases and J by 7 bases, with 8 bases of the junction left unmatched. Looked up from germline, CDR1 is MNHEY and CDR2 is SMNVEV (reference sequence). This CDR3 has 15 amino acids. In DNA form, the CDR3 reads TGTGCCAGCAGTTTCATGACGGGGGGGAGGAATGAGCAGTTCTTC. This translates into CASSFMTGGRNEQFF.

CDR3 bases: TGTGCCACCAGCAGAGATAGCGCAACAGGGTATGAGCAGTTCTTC. Translated, it gives CATSRDSATGYEQFF. V and J are TRBV15 and TRBJ2-1; possible D gene TRBD1, 6 bases. V lost 0 bases and J 8 bases, leaving 14 bases between the germline ends. There are 15 residues in the CDR3. Germline V gene data show CDR1 as LNHNV and CDR2 as YYDKDF (reference sequence).

The chain's CDR3 is CASSPWDRSTEAFF. The CDR3, as DNA: TGTGCCAGCAGCCCCTGGGACAGGAGCACTGAAGCTTTCTTT. The genes are TRBV3-1 (or the pseudogene TRBV3-2) and TRBJ1-1; 8 positions match TRBD1. The CDR3 is 14 residues long. Germline V gene lookup returns CDR1 LGHDT and CDR2 YNNKEL (reference sequence). The V and J ends lost 4 bases and 4 bases, in that order; junction bases with no gene match: 5.

This clone was seen only once. The genes are TRBV18 and TRBJ2-7; TRBD1 matches 7 bases. This CDR3 is 15 amino acids long. V shed 3 bases, J shed 6 bases, and the junction held 11 bases outside the gene matches. Looked up from germline, CDR1 is KGHSH and CDR2 is LQKENI. The CDR3 loop reads CASSPDRVISIEQYF. The CDR3 DNA reads as TGTGCCAGCTCACCCGACAGGGTTATAAGTATCGAGCAGTACTTC.

This chain uses TRBV24-1 with TRBJ2-3; no clear D. Germline assignment: CDR1 KGHDR and CDR2 SFDVKD. Trimming pared 3 bases from V and 2 bases from J, leaving 8 bases between. CDR3 length: 14 amino acids. The CDR3 DNA is TGTGCCACCAGTGATCCGGGTTACACAGATACGCAGTATTTT. Residues: CATSDPGYTDTQYF.